These 19 T cell receptor beta chains came from one sample sequenced in a study of T cells after yellow fever vaccination. TCRdb re-called the 5' RACE reads through MiXCR, storing one row per CDR3 protein. The sample has approximately 150,000 distinct CDR3 sequences, 6.2% seen once. This sample comprised CD4+ T cells sorted from PBMCs, obtained on the day of the first yellow fever vaccination. Source of these receptors: a man younger than 30 who received the YFV17D yellow fever vaccine.

In its sample, this clonotype was seen many times. The V gene is TRBV7-8, the J gene TRBJ1-1; D is possibly TRBD1 (5 bases). CDR3 length: 15 amino acids. The V gene's germline CDR1 is SGHVS and CDR2 FQNEAQ. Trimming removed 4 bases from V and 5 bases from J, with 17 bases in between. The CDR3 nucleotides read TGTGCCAGCAGCTCTCTACGGCCAGGGTCAACTGAAGCTTTCTTT. This gives the protein CASSSLRPGSTEAFF.

Worth noting for this clonotype: A much larger clonotype is one base distant, so this may be a read error. The J gene is TRBJ1-1, the V gene TRBV5-1; D is unresolved. The V end lost 1 base, the J end lost 0 bases, and 7 bases lay between the germline ends. Germline V gene lookup returns CDR1 SGHRS and CDR2 YFSETQ. This CDR3 has 14 residues. In DNA form, the CDR3 reads TGCGCCAGCAGCTTGATGCCCGTGAACACTGAAGCTTTCTTT. Amino acids: CASSLMPVNTEAFF.

This clonotype appeared a few times. The chain combines TRBV28 with TRBJ2-1; no clear D. V was pared by 8 bases and J by 6 bases, with 5 bases between. Germline CDR1 reads MDHEN; CDR2 reads SYDVKM. CDR3 length: 10 amino acids. DNA of the CDR3: TGTGCCAGCGGATTCAATGAGCAGTTCTTC. Translation gives CASGFNEQFF.

This clonotype was detected ten times or more. The V and J genes are TRBV11-2 and TRBJ2-5; no reliable D call. The germline CDR1 and CDR2 sequences are SGHAT and FQNNGV. There are 14 residues in the CDR3. V was pared by 1 base and J by 7 bases, with 13 bases between. CDR3 in amino acids: CASSLGRQIGTQYF. The CDR3, as DNA: TGTGCCAGCAGCTTAGGAAGGCAGATCGGGACCCAGTACTTC.

This clonotype has at least ten counts. The rearrangement links TRBV5-1 to TRBJ1-3, with D unresolved. The CDR3 length is 16 residues. The germline gives CDR1 SGHRS, CDR2 YFSETQ. The ends were cut back, 4 bases at V and 0 bases at J, with 14 bases in the middle. The DNA for the CDR3 is TGCGCCAGCAGCCCAGGAGGGATTACCTCTGGAAACACCATATATTTT. It translates to CASSPGGITSGNTIYF.

This clonotype was seen many times. The chain combines TRBV5-1 with TRBJ1-1; perhaps TRBD1 as D (5 bases). The germline V gene encodes CDR1 SGHRS and CDR2 YFSETQ. The length of the CDR3 is 14 residues. The V and J ends lost 0 bases and 4 bases respectively, with 10 bases between them. Here the CDR3 reads CASSLGPGGTEAFF. The CDR3 region has the DNA TGCGCCAGCAGCTTGGGGCCCGGGGGCACTGAAGCTTTCTTT.

This clonotype was detected ten times or more. CDR3 coding DNA: TGTGCCAGCAGCTTAGTTTGGGGGCAAGCCGGGGAGCTGTTTTTT. The encoded protein is CASSLVWGQAGELFF. This chain connects TRBV7-2 to TRBJ2-2; perhaps TRBD1 as D (6 bases). The V gene lost 1 base and the J gene lost 6 bases, with 12 bases spanning the gap. From germline, CDR1 is SGHTA and CDR2 FQGNSA. The CDR3 length is 15 residues.

This clonotype was recorded at least ten times. This sequence joins TRBV12-3 or TRBV12-4 and TRBJ1-1; 8 nucleotides line up with TRBD1. This CDR3 is built from 14 residues. V was clipped by 6 bases and J by 3 bases; unmatched bases: 6. The CDR3 sequence: CASRGTGWYTEAFF. The CDR3 DNA reads TGTGCCAGCAGGGGGACAGGATGGTACACTGAAGCTTTCTTT.

The rearrangement joins TRBV6-2 or TRBV6-3 to TRBJ2-7; the D gene is possibly TRBD2 (6 bases). This CDR3 is built from 16 residues. Germline CDR1 is MNHEY and CDR2 is SVGEGT. Trimming shortened V by 0 bases and J by 3 bases, and 15 bases separated the two germline ends. The CDR3 spells CASSYSGRDPCYEQYV. The CDR3 bases are TGTGCCAGCAGTTACTCGGGGCGGGATCCATGCTACGAGCAGTACGTC.

The chain's CDR3 is CSANPGGNEKLFF. The CDR3 DNA is TGCAGTGCCAACCCGGGGGGAAATGAAAAACTGTTTTTT. V and J are TRBV20-1 and TRBJ1-4; D possibly corresponds to TRBD1 (5 bases). Trimming took 6 bases from V and 5 from J, leaving 13 bases between them. The CDR3 runs to 13 residues. CDR1 and CDR2 from the germline V gene are DFQATT and SNEGSKA (reference sequence).

There are a few counts of this clonotype. The chain links TRBV5-4 to TRBJ2-5, with D perhaps TRBD2 (5 bases). The CDR3 length is 13 residues. Germline CDR1 is SGHNT and CDR2 is YYREEE (reference sequence). V was shortened by 4 bases and J by 2 bases, with 9 bases between the two germline ends. Here the CDR3 DNA reads TGTGCCAGCAGCCGGGAATTTCAAGAGACCCAGTACTTC. The encoded protein is CASSREFQETQYF.

The chain employs TRBV18 and TRBJ1-5; D not resolved. Trimming pared 6 bases from V and 4 bases from J, leaving 16 bases between. In germline, CDR1 is KGHSH, CDR2 LQKENI. This CDR3 contains 15 residues. The CDR3, as DNA: TGTGCCAGCTCCCCCAGGAGGGATGGGAATCAGCCCCAGCATTTT. Translated: CASSPRRDGNQPQHF.

The gene calls are TRBV5-1 and TRBJ2-7, with D maybe TRBD1 (5 bases). Trimming took 4 bases from V and 1 from J, leaving 15 bases between them. Germline-derived CDR1 and CDR2 are SGHRS and YFSETQ. The CDR3 sequence is 15 residues long. CDR3 bases: TGCGCCAGCAGCATTGGGGCGGCAGATTCCTACGAGCAGTACTTC. This translates into CASSIGAADSYEQYF.

The J gene is TRBJ2-5, the V gene TRBV7-2, with TRBD2 matching 9 bases. The V gene end was trimmed by 1 base and the J gene end by 5 bases; junction bases not matched to a gene: 11. Germline CDR1 and CDR2: SGHTA and FQGNSA. CDR3 length equals 17 residues. The CDR3 nucleotides are TGTGCCAGCAGCTTAGTGGGGCTAGCGGGGTCTGGTGAGACCCAGTACTTC. It translates to CASSLVGLAGSGETQYF.

This clonotype was seen a few times. The rearrangement links TRBV6-2 or TRBV6-3 to TRBJ2-7; D gene ambiguous. Looked up from germline, CDR1 is MNHEY and CDR2 is SVGEGT. The CDR3 runs 13 residues. Trimming cost V 0 bases and J 6 bases, with 9 bases left between them. CDR3 loop: CASSYSLVGEQYF. The CDR3 DNA is TGTGCCAGCAGTTACTCCCTCGTGGGCGAGCAGTACTTC.

The V and J genes are TRBV12-3 or TRBV12-4 and TRBJ2-5, with TRBD1 matching 9 bases. The ends lost 5 bases at V and 5 bases at J; junction bases unmatched: 6. This CDR3 has 14 residues. CDR3 amino acids: CASSIRQGGETQYF. The CDR3 DNA reads as TGTGCCAGCAGTATCAGACAGGGGGGCGAGACCCAGTACTTC.

V usage is TRBV28 and J usage is TRBJ1-2; unclear D gene. The V gene lost 6 bases and the J gene lost 4 bases, with 6 bases spanning the gap. There are 11 residues in the CDR3. Germline V gives CDR1 MDHEN, CDR2 SYDVKM. In nucleotides, the CDR3 is TGTGCCAGCAGAGAAGTCTATGGCTACACCTTC. Encoded protein: CASREVYGYTF.

The sample holds many counts of this clonotype. The chain employs TRBV28 and TRBJ1-2; 9 positions agree with TRBD1. The CDR3 covers 17 residues. V lost 6 bases, J lost 4 bases, and 15 bases stayed unmatched. The germline CDR1 and CDR2 sequences are MDHEN and SYDVKM. The CDR3, as DNA: TGTGCCAGCAGCCTGACCGGAACAGGGGGCTATGGCTATGGCTACACCTTC. This translates into CASSLTGTGGYGYGYTF.

This clonotype was observed a handful of times. V and J are TRBV6-1 and TRBJ2-5; 9 bases are shared with TRBD1. CDR1 is MNHNS and CDR2 is SASEGT in the germline V gene. After removal of 7 bases from V and 5 bases from J, the junction contained 11 bases not matched to a gene. The CDR3 is made up of 15 amino acids. The CDR3, as DNA: TGTGCCAGCACAAAAAGGGGGGACAGGGCGGAGACCCAGTACTTC. Its protein product is CASTKRGDRAETQYF.